One sample yielded the 25 T cell receptor beta chains listed below, sequenced in a study of shared clonotypes between healthy human individuals. Method: immunoSEQ multiplex PCR; TCRdb's copy keeps in-frame clones and lacks some. The top ten clones hold nearly 0.065% of a sample with more than 500,000 clones, approximately 95% of them seen once. Sample: naive CD4+ T cells sorted from blood. As to subset: CD45RA+ positively selected. These receptors came from a woman aged 25 to 39 in good health.

The chain carries TRBV7-9 and TRBJ1-1; TRBD1 might be the D (6 bases). The CDR3 consists of 15 residues. Per germline, CDR1 SEHNR and CDR2 FQNEAQ (reference sequence). V was shortened by 7 bases and J by 1 base, with 16 bases between the two germline ends. Written as DNA, the CDR3 is TGTGCCAGCAACCTCTGGGGGGCTTCGAACACTGAAGCTTTCTTT. Protein product: CASNLWGASNTEAFF.

The chain combines TRBV15 with TRBJ1-2, with D uncertain. Germline-derived CDR1 and CDR2 are LNHNV and YYDKDF (reference sequence). This CDR3 is built from 11 residues. The V end was cut by 8 bases, the J end by 1 base, with 5 bases between. The CDR3 DNA is TGTGCCACCCGGAATAACTATGGCTACACCTTC. Protein product: CATRNNYGYTF.

This chain uses TRBV28 with TRBJ2-3; 10 bases agree with TRBD1. The CDR3 is 15 amino acids. Germline lookup yields CDR1 MDHEN and CDR2 SYDVKM. V shed 10 bases, J shed 11 bases, and the junction held 18 bases outside the gene matches. For the CDR3, the DNA is TGTGCCACACAACCGGGACAGGGGTTGGCTATGGTGCAGTATTTT. As protein: CATQPGQGLAMVQYF.

CDR3 nucleotides: TGCAGCGTTAGGGCGGGCACTGAAGCTTTCTTT. It yields the protein CSVRAGTEAFF. V and J are TRBV29-1 and TRBJ1-1; D is uncertain. This CDR3 has 11 amino acids. V lost 5 bases and J lost 4, with 8 bases in between. Germline V gene sequence: CDR1 SQVTM, CDR2 ANQGSEA. Full variable domain (missing parts from reference TRBV29-1 and TRBJ1-1): SAVISQKPSRDICQRGTSLTIQCQVDSQVTMMFWYRQQPGQSLTLIATANQGSEATYESGFVIDKFPISRPNLTFSTLTVSNMSPEDSSIYLCSVRAGTEAFFGQGTRLTVV.

The chain has TRBV5-4 and TRBJ2-3, with 9 bases matching TRBD1. The junction had 10 bases not matched to a gene; V was cut back by 4 bases and J by 7 bases. Germline CDR1 reads SGHNT; CDR2 reads YYREEE (reference sequence). This CDR3 has 15 residues. DNA for the CDR3: TGTGCCAGCAGCACGGCCACGGGACAGGGCTATACGCAGTATTTT. Translation: CASSTATGQGYTQYF.

The rearrangement uses TRBV21-1 and TRBJ2-7; the table calls TRBD2, which could not be checked here. TRBV21-1 constitutes a pseudogene. CDR3 length: 16 residues. CDR3: CASSNSAGSHSYEQYF. The CDR3, as DNA: TGTGCCAGCAGCAACTCCGCGGGCAGCCACTCCTACGAGCAGTACTTC.

The chain couples TRBV18 to TRBJ2-7, with TRBD1 identical over 10 bases. The CDR3 runs 15 residues. The ends lost 6 bases at V and 4 bases at J; junction bases unmatched: 9. Germline lookup yields CDR1 KGHSH and CDR2 LQKENI. CDR3 bases: TGTGCCAGCTCCAACTTGGACAGGGGGTGGTACGAGCAGTACTTC. The encoded protein is CASSNLDRGWYEQYF.

The chain joins TRBV28 to TRBJ2-1, with 9 nucleotides matching TRBD1. The CDR3 runs 17 residues. CDR1 MDHEN and CDR2 SYDVKM come from the germline V gene. V was pared by 3 bases and J by 8 bases, with 14 bases of the junction left unmatched. Here the CDR3 DNA reads TGTGCCAGCAGTTTCTTTCCTCGGGACAGGGAGGTGGATGAGCAGTTCTTC. This codes for CASSFFPRDREVDEQFF. The full variable domain, with the rest looked up from reference TRBV28 and TRBJ2-1, is DVKVTQSSRYLVKRTGEKVFLECVQDMDHENMFWYRQDPGLGLRLIYFSYDVKMKEKGDIPEGYSVSREKKERFSLILESASTNQTSMYLCASSFFPRDREVDEQFFGPGTRLTVL.

CDR3 coding DNA: TGTGCCAGCAGCTTTACTAGCGGGAGTTTCGCAGATACGCAGTATTTT. It is translated as CASSFTSGSFADTQYF. J is TRBJ2-3 and V is TRBV7-2; 11 positions match TRBD2. Germline V gene lookup returns CDR1 SGHTA and CDR2 FQGNSA. This CDR3 is 16 amino acids long. V gave up 3 bases and J gave up 4 bases; unmatched junction bases: 6.

CDR3 DNA sequence: TGTGCCAGCAGGGGACAGGGTAATTCACCCCTCCACTTT. Amino acid sequence: CASRGQGNSPLHF. This chain uses TRBV27 with TRBJ1-6; 9 positions agree with TRBD1. Germline loops: CDR1 MNHEY, CDR2 SMNVEV (reference sequence). The CDR3 is made up of 13 amino acids. V lost 6 bases and J lost 6; bases outside the gene matches: 0.

The V and J genes are TRBV18 and TRBJ2-1, with 8 nucleotides matching TRBD2. V shed 6 bases and J 9 bases; nucleotides not matched to a gene: 4. Per the germline V gene, CDR1 is KGHSH and CDR2 is LQKENI. This CDR3 has 12 residues. This CDR3 reads CASSTTSAEQFF. In DNA form, the CDR3 reads TGTGCCAGCTCGACGACTAGCGCTGAGCAGTTCTTC.

V usage is TRBV6-1 and J usage is TRBJ1-3, with TRBD1 identical over 8 bases. CDR3 length: 15 amino acids. CDR1 is MNHNS and CDR2 is SASEGT in the germline V gene. Trimming cost V 4 bases and J 4 bases; bases outside gene matches: 6. The CDR3 reads CASSVQGAAGNTIYF. CDR3 DNA sequence: TGTGCCAGCAGTGTCCAGGGGGCAGCGGGAAACACCATATATTTT.

The rearrangement links TRBV11-2 to TRBJ2-7; maybe TRBD2 (5 bases). Trimming pared 5 bases from V and 4 bases from J, leaving 18 bases between. This CDR3 is built from 15 residues. Germline V gene data show CDR1 as SGHAT and CDR2 as FQNNGV. This chain's CDR3 is CASSLLSGIPYEQYF. The CDR3 DNA is TGTGCCAGCAGCCTACTATCCGGGATCCCATACGAGCAGTACTTC.

The rearrangement uses TRBV2 and TRBJ1-1, with TRBD1 identical over 9 bases. Germline trimming cut 4 bases from V and 7 bases from J; bases unmatched to any gene: 4. The germline V gene has CDR1 SNHLY and CDR2 FYNNEI. The CDR3 has 13 residues. The CDR3 sequence: CASSARGQGEAFF. The CDR3 DNA reads TGTGCCAGCAGTGCCAGGGGACAGGGTGAAGCTTTCTTT.

V gene TRBV4-1 combines with J gene TRBJ2-5; a weak D match, TRBD2 (6 bases). The J call could be wrong; TRBJ2-7 is a better fit for the DNA end. CDR3 length equals 15 residues. The germline gives CDR1 MGHRA, CDR2 YSYEKL. CDR3 protein: CASSRPKEGSYEQYF. CDR3 nucleotides: TGCGCCAGCAGCCGGCCCAAGGAGGGGTCCTACGAGCAGTACTTC.

The chain joins TRBV28 to TRBJ1-2, with D perhaps TRBD1 (5 bases). Trimming shortened V by 7 bases and J by 7 bases, and 19 bases separated the two germline ends. The CDR3 is 14 amino acids. Germline V CDR1 and CDR2: MDHEN, SYDVKM. The CDR3 DNA is TGTGCCAGCAACAGGCCGGCGGAGTACGGTGGCTACACCTTC. Translating it yields CASNRPAEYGGYTF.

This sequence joins TRBV5-1 and TRBJ2-2; no firm D call. V shed 0 bases and J shed 2 bases, with 11 bases lying between them. CDR3 size: 16 residues. CDR1 and CDR2 (germline): SGHRS, YFSETQ. The CDR3 protein is CASSLAGRLNTGELFF. In DNA, the CDR3 is TGCGCCAGCAGCTTGGCCGGCAGACTTAACACCGGGGAGCTGTTTTTT.

The V gene is TRBV5-5, the J gene TRBJ2-7; D gene uncertain. The V and J ends lost 5 bases and 1 base respectively, with 13 bases between them. Germline CDR1 and CDR2: SGHKS and YYEKEE (reference sequence). The CDR3 contains 14 residues. The CDR3 here is CASSQSRPSYEQYF. The CDR3 nucleotides are TGTGCCAGCAGTCAATCTCGACCGTCCTACGAGCAGTACTTC.

As to this clone: At the DNA level, this CDR3 is encoded by other sequences in the same sample as well. The chain carries TRBV28 and TRBJ1-1; D is uncertain. The germline gives CDR1 MDHEN, CDR2 SYDVKM. The CDR3 contains 14 residues. V lost 6 bases, J lost 1 base, and 12 bases lay in between. The CDR3 region is CASSPAGRNTEAFF. In DNA form, the CDR3 reads TGTGCCAGCAGCCCGGCAGGCCGGAACACTGAAGCTTTCTTT. Full variable domain (rest looked up from reference TRBV28 and TRBJ1-1): DVKVTQSSRYLVKRTGEKVFLECVQDMDHENMFWYRQDPGLGLRLIYFSYDVKMKEKGDIPEGYSVSREKKERFSLILESASTNQTSMYLCASSPAGRNTEAFFGQGTRLTVV.

The CDR3 sequence is CAGPPSGREVSRDTQYF. The CDR3, as DNA: TGTGCCGGGCCCCCTTCGGGGCGGGAGGTGTCCAGGGATACGCAGTATTTT. The chain uses TRBV27 and TRBJ2-3; the match to TRBD2 covers 8 bases. CDR3 size: 17 residues. V was clipped by 11 bases and J by 6 bases; unmatched bases: 22. Germline assignment: CDR1 MNHEY and CDR2 SMNVEV (reference sequence).

The chain uses TRBV27 and TRBJ1-1, with D possibly matching TRBD1 (5 bases). The length of the CDR3 is 13 residues. Germline V CDR1 and CDR2: MNHEY, SMNVEV (reference sequence). The V end was cut by 3 bases, the J end by 3 bases, with 8 bases between. The DNA for the CDR3 is TGTGCCAGCAGTTTGTGGGGGTACACTGAAGCTTTCTTT. Amino acids: CASSLWGYTEAFF.

This chain uses TRBV11-2 with TRBJ1-5, with D possibly matching TRBD1 (6 bases). Germline V gives CDR1 SGHAT, CDR2 FQNNGV. Trimming left V 5 bases short and J 2 bases short, with 16 bases between. The CDR3 loop spans 16 amino acids. Here the CDR3 reads CASSQGQTGGNQPQHF. The CDR3 DNA reads TGTGCCAGCAGCCAAGGACAGACCGGAGGCAATCAGCCCCAGCATTTT.

The chain links TRBV21-1 to TRBJ2-7; TRBD1 is taken as the D call from the table, unchecked against the DNA. TRBV21-1 is shown as a pseudogene. CDR3 length: 13 amino acids. Here the CDR3 DNA reads TGTGCCAGCAGCAGGACAGGGCTCTACGAGCAGTACTTC. Its protein product is CASSRTGLYEQYF.

The J gene is TRBJ1-5, the V gene TRBV28; 7 bases agree with TRBD1. After removal of 4 bases from V and 6 bases from J, the junction contained 3 bases not matched to a gene. This CDR3 has 13 residues. Germline CDR1 is MDHEN and CDR2 is SYDVKM. The chain's CDR3 is CASSSGQPQPQHF. DNA for the CDR3: TGTGCCAGCAGTTCGGGACAGCCTCAGCCCCAGCATTTT. The variable domain in full, completed from reference TRBV28 and TRBJ1-5, reads DVKVTQSSRYLVKRTGEKVFLECVQDMDHENMFWYRQDPGLGLRLIYFSYDVKMKEKGDIPEGYSVSREKKERFSLILESASTNQTSMYLCASSSGQPQPQHFGDGTRLSIL.

The V and J genes are TRBV19 and TRBJ1-5; the match to TRBD1 covers 12 bases. V gave up 5 bases and J gave up 6 bases; unmatched junction bases: 17. The CDR3 sequence is 19 residues long. Germline loops: CDR1 LNHDA, CDR2 SQIVND (reference sequence). CDR3 residues: CASSRARDRGPQGVQPQHF. DNA of the CDR3: TGTGCCAGTAGTCGCGCCCGGGACAGGGGGCCTCAAGGAGTTCAGCCCCAGCATTTT.